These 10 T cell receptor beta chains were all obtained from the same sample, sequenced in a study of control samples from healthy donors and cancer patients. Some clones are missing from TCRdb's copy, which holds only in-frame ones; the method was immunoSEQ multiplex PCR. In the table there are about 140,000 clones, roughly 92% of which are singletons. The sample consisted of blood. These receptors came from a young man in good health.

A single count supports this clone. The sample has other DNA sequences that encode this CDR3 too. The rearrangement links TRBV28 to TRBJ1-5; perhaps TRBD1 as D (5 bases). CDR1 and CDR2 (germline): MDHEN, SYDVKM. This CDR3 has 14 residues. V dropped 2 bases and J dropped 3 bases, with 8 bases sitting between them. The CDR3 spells CASSLPGSNQPQHF. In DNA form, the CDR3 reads TGTGCCAGCAGTTTACCAGGGTCCAATCAGCCCCAGCATTTT.

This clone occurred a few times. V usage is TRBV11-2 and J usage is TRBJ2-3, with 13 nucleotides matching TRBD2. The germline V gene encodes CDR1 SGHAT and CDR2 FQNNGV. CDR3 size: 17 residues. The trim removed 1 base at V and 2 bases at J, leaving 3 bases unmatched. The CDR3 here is CASSLGTSGSYTDTQYF. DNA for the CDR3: TGTGCCAGCAGCTTAGGGACTAGCGGGAGCTACACAGATACGCAGTATTTT. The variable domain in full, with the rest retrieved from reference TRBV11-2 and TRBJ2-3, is EAGVAQSPRYKIIEKRQSVAFWCNPISGHATLYWYQQILGQGPKLLIQFQNNGVVDDSQLPKDRFSAERLKGVDSTLKIQPAKLEDSAVYLCASSLGTSGSYTDTQYFGPGTRLTVL.

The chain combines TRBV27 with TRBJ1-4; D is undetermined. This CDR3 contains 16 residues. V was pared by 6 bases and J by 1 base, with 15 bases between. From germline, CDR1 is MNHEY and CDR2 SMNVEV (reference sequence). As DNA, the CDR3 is TGTGCCAGCAGGAGTCTGAAGGTTCTAACTAATGAAAAACTGTTTTTT. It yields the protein CASRSLKVLTNEKLFF.

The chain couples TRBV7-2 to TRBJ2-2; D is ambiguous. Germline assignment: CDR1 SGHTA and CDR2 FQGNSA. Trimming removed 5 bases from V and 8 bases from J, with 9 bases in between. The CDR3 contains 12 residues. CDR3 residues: CASSLWSGELFF. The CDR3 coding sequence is TGTGCCAGCAGCCTTTGGTCGGGGGAGCTGTTTTTT.

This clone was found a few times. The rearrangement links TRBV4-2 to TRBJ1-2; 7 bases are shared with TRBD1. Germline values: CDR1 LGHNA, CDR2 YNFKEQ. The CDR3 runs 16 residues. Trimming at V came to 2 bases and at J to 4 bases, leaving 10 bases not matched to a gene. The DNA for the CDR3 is TGTGCCAGCAGCCAAATCCCGACAGGGCTAGGCTATGGCTACACCTTC. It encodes CASSQIPTGLGYGYTF.

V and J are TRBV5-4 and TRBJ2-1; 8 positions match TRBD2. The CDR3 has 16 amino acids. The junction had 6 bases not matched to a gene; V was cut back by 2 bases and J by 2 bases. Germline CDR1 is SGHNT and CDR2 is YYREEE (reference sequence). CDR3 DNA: TGTGCCAGCAGCTTACCGAGCGGGAGAGCCTACAATGAGCAGTTCTTC. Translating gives CASSLPSGRAYNEQFF.

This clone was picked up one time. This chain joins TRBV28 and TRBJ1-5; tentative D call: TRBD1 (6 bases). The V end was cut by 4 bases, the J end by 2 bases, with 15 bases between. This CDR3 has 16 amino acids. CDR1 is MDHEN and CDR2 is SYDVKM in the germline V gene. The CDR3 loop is CASSSWGGGGNQPQHF. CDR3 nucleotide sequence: TGTGCCAGCAGTTCCTGGGGGGGCGGCGGCAATCAGCCCCAGCATTTT. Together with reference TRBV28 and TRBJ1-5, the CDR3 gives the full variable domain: DVKVTQSSRYLVKRTGEKVFLECVQDMDHENMFWYRQDPGLGLRLIYFSYDVKMKEKGDIPEGYSVSREKKERFSLILESASTNQTSMYLCASSSWGGGGNQPQHFGDGTRLSIL.

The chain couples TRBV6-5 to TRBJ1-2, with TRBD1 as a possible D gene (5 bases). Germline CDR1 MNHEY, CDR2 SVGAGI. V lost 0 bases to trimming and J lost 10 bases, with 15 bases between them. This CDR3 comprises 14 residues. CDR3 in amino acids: CASSYSDRQTLYTF. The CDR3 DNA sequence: TGTGCCAGCAGTTACTCCGATCGACAGACACTCTACACCTTC.

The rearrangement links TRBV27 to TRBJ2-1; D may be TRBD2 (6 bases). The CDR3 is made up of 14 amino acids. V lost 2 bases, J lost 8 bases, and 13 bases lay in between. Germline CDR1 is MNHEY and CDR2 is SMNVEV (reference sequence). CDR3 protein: CASSLAGTVDEQFF. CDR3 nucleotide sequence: TGTGCCAGCAGTTTAGCGGGAACGGTGGATGAGCAGTTCTTC.

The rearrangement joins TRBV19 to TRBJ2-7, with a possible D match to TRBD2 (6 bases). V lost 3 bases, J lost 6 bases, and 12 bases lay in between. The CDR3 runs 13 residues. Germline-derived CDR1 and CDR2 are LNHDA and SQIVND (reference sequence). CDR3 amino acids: CASSIGGDFEQYF. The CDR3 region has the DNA TGTGCCAGTAGTATTGGCGGGGATTTCGAGCAGTACTTC.